Included here is one TCR beta chain sequence, with context. Antigen specificity is unknown. This table comes from immunoSEQ multiplex PCR, and its TCRdb copy is limited to in-frame clones, with some not included. The sample holds about 150,000 clones, about 85% seen once. This sample was included in a study of T cell responses to AZD1222 COVID-19 vaccine. Study conclusions and caveats: Across spike, vaccine-associated CD4 TCRs were found, dominant at 160-218 and 743-854. Baseline antibody screening turned up just a handful of seropositive AZD1222 recipients.

This CDR3 spans 20 amino acids. This receptor was identified in an adult who had recovered from COVID-19. J is TRBJ2-7 and V is TRBV21-1; the table assigns TRBD2, which was not confirmed against the DNA. TRBV21-1 is tagged as a pseudogene. Material: peripheral blood, obtained after recovery from COVID-19. The CDR3 loop reads CASSKGRGTSGRSETYEQYF. CDR3 in DNA: TGTGCCAGCAGCAAAGGTAGGGGGACTAGCGGGAGATCTGAGACCTACGAGCAGTACTTC.